This T cell receptor (beta chain) was sequenced for a study of T cell repertoires in cytomegalovirus infection. About the research overall: Public TCR beta signature analysis indicated the presence of both CMV infection and matching HLA type. Study-wide results and caveats: Cumulative frequency (of public TCR beta family members) identified carriers of CMV plus the relevant HLA.

TCRdb ran MiXCR on the reads and lists one entry per CDR3 protein. The data hold hundreds of thousands of distinct CDR3 sequences, with around 32% observed a single time. Germline assignment: CDR1 SEHNR and CDR2 FQNEAQ (reference sequence). The J segment lost 13 bases and the V segment lost 5 bases, leaving 8 bases of the junction unmatched. This CDR3 region has 11 residues. Notes on this clonotype: Its cognate antigen is unknown.

This receptor was identified in a human donor in good health (CMV status not recorded). Some clones in this sample may be carry-over from other donors' samples. This specimen was cultured CD8+ T cells from PBMCs, taken from culture after CMV antigen stimulation. J is TRBJ2-7 and V is TRBV7-9; the match to TRBD1 covers 7 bases. CDR3 protein: CASSLDRIFYF. The CDR3 region has the DNA TGTGCCAGCAGCCTGGACAGGATCTTCTACTTC.